The 27 T cell receptor beta chains listed next were all sequenced from one sample in a study of Ad26.COV2.S vaccination and SARS-CoV-2 variants. This table comes from immunoSEQ multiplex PCR, and its TCRdb copy is limited to in-frame clones, with some not included. The table shows 300,000 to 350,000 clones, with 75% to 90% occurring only once. Treatment in this sample: roughly 20 received Ad26.COV2.S at low or high dose, single or two shots; roughly five received placebo; per-sample allocation not given. Day 63 after the first injection of vaccine or placebo was the sampling time. The sequencing used peripheral blood, collected in a trial of Ad26.COV2.S vaccine versus placebo. The receptors here all came from a person aged 18 to 65 who received the Ad26.COV2.S COVID-19 vaccine or a placebo.

V is TRBV4-3 and J is TRBJ1-4; D gene unclear. The CDR3 loop spans 14 amino acids. CDR1 and CDR2 (germline): LGHNA, YSLEER. The ends were cut back, 5 bases at V and 7 bases at J, with 14 bases in the middle. CDR3 protein: CASSDSRVGEKLFF. The CDR3 coding sequence is TGCGCCAGCAGCGATTCAAGGGTTGGTGAAAAACTGTTTTTT.

This rearrangement joins TRBV27 to TRBJ2-2, with unresolved D. The length of the CDR3 is 14 residues. Trimming pared 3 bases from V and 7 bases from J, leaving 12 bases between. Germline values: CDR1 MNHEY, CDR2 SMNVEV (reference sequence). The CDR3 nucleotides are TGTGCCAGCAGTTTTGTAGACGTGGTCGGGGAGCTGTTTTTT. Protein product: CASSFVDVVGELFF.

The V gene is TRBV9, the J gene TRBJ2-3; 8 bases line up with TRBD1. Germline-derived CDR1 and CDR2 are SGDLS and YYNGEE. J gave up 8 bases and V 4 bases, and 12 bases lay outside the gene matches. CDR3 length: 15 amino acids. DNA of the CDR3: TGTGCCAGCAGCTCCCAATCCACAGGGGGTGGTACGCAGTATTTT. Protein sequence: CASSSQSTGGGTQYF.

Only one count was recorded for this clone. The chain recombines TRBV4-1 with TRBJ2-5, with D unclear. CDR1 MGHRA and CDR2 YSYEKL come from the germline V gene. Between the trimmed V and J ends, which lost 4 bases and 5 bases, there was a span of 11 bases. The CDR3 totals 13 residues. The CDR3, as DNA: TGCGCCAGCAGCCTGGTCCCGGAGGAGACCCAGTACTTC. Translating it yields CASSLVPEETQYF.

The chain combines TRBV19 with TRBJ1-6; D is undetermined. Trimming pared 5 bases from V and 10 bases from J, leaving 15 bases between. Looked up from germline, CDR1 is LNHDA and CDR2 is SQIVND (reference sequence). The CDR3 is 14 residues long. CDR3 residues: CASSPISVGSPLHF. The CDR3 DNA follows: TGTGCCAGTAGTCCTATATCAGTCGGGTCACCCCTCCACTTT. The full variable domain, its missing parts supplied by reference TRBV19 and TRBJ1-6, is DGGITQSPKYLFRKEGQNVTLSCEQNLNHDAMYWYRQDPGQGLRLIYYSQIVNDFQKGDIAEGYSVSREKKESFPLTVTSAQKNPTAFYLCASSPISVGSPLHFGNGTRLTVT.

V is TRBV7-2 and J is TRBJ1-1; unclear D gene. Germline loops: CDR1 SGHTA, CDR2 FQGNSA. V lost 1 base and J lost 3, with 12 bases in between. This CDR3 comprises 15 residues. DNA for the CDR3: TGTGCCAGCAGCTTAGTCAACGGGCCGGACACTGAAGCTTTCTTT. Amino acids: CASSLVNGPDTEAFF.

CDR3 coding DNA: TGTGCCAGCAGCTCCCTGGGACAGCATCAGCCCCAGCATTTT. Its protein product is CASSSLGQHQPQHF. This chain links TRBV7-2 with TRBJ1-5; 7 nucleotides line up with TRBD1. The V segment lost 4 bases and the J segment 5 bases; nucleotides outside the gene matches: 5. Per the germline V gene, CDR1 is SGHTA and CDR2 is FQGNSA. The CDR3 totals 14 residues.

The chain employs TRBV9 and TRBJ1-2; D is uncertain. The CDR3 consists of 13 residues. V was clipped by 3 bases and J by 4 bases, with 10 bases between them. Germline values: CDR1 SGDLS, CDR2 YYNGEE. CDR3 in amino acids: CASSAGQIYGYTF. DNA for the CDR3: TGTGCCAGCAGCGCCGGGCAGATCTATGGCTACACCTTC.

The chain is built from TRBV30 and TRBJ1-1, with a possible D match to TRBD1 (5 bases). The germline V and J ends were trimmed by 2 bases and 4 bases, with 11 bases remaining between them. CDR1 and CDR2 from the germline V gene are GTSNPN and SVGIG (reference sequence). This CDR3 region has 13 residues. CDR3 in DNA: TGTGCCTGGAGTCGCGCGGGGGGCACTGAAGCTTTCTTT. Its translation: CAWSRAGGTEAFF.

The J gene is TRBJ2-3, the V gene TRBV18; D is uncertain. The V end was cut by 2 bases, the J end by 1 base, with 10 bases between. The CDR3 totals 15 residues. Germline values: CDR1 KGHSH, CDR2 LQKENI. In DNA form, the CDR3 reads TGTGCCAGCTCACCAGAGACAACACGCACAGATACGCAGTATTTT. As protein: CASSPETTRTDTQYF.

The chain combines TRBV5-4 with TRBJ1-6; 7 bases fit TRBD1. V lost 3 bases, J lost 8 bases, and 14 bases stayed unmatched. The germline gives CDR1 SGHNT, CDR2 YYREEE (reference sequence). The CDR3 covers 17 residues. CDR3 region: CASSSYRGFDPDSPLHF. The CDR3 DNA reads TGTGCCAGCAGCTCTTACAGGGGTTTCGACCCGGATTCACCCCTCCACTTT.

V and J are TRBV12-3 or TRBV12-4 and TRBJ2-1; D is unresolved. The CDR3 totals 11 residues. V was pared by 2 bases and J by 8 bases, with 4 bases between. The DNA for the CDR3 is TGTGCCAGCAGTTTAAGCGATGAGCAGTTCTTC. It translates to CASSLSDEQFF.

The chain combines TRBV7-8 with TRBJ2-7, with D possibly being TRBD1 (5 bases). Germline CDR1 and CDR2: SGHVS and FQNEAQ. V was pared by 0 bases and J by 0 bases, with 9 bases between. CDR3 length equals 15 residues. The CDR3 spells CASSLAAGNSYEQYF. The DNA of the CDR3 is TGTGCCAGCAGCTTAGCGGCAGGGAACTCCTACGAGCAGTACTTC. Filled out from reference TRBV7-8 and TRBJ2-7, the complete variable domain reads GAGVSQSPRYKVAKRGQDVALRCDPISGHVSLFWYQQALGQGPEFLTYFQNEAQLDKSGLPSDRFFAERPEGSVSTLKIQRTQQEDSAVYLCASSLAAGNSYEQYFGPGTRLTVT.

CDR3 coding DNA: TGTGCCAGCAGTTTAGGTTGGGAAGCTTTCTTT. This gives the protein CASSLGWEAFF. The chain is built from TRBV12-3 or TRBV12-4 and TRBJ1-1; D is unclear. Trimming removed 1 base from V and 8 bases from J, with 5 bases in between. The CDR3 spans 11 residues.

The rearrangement uses TRBV5-4 and TRBJ2-2; tentatively, D is TRBD1 or TRBD2 (5 bases each). Germline lookup yields CDR1 SGHNT and CDR2 YYREEE (reference sequence). The V end lost 0 bases, the J end lost 4 bases, and 7 bases lay between the germline ends. The CDR3 consists of 14 residues. The CDR3 bases are TGTGCCAGCAGCTTGGGAGGGGTCACCGGGGAGCTGTTTTTT. This sequence encodes CASSLGGVTGELFF.

V gene TRBV18 combines with J gene TRBJ1-3; no clear D gene. Germline V CDR1 and CDR2: KGHSH, LQKENI. Trimming removed 0 bases at V and 2 bases at J, with 14 bases between. The CDR3 spans 17 residues. For the CDR3, the DNA is TGTGCCAGCTCACCACCGTCCTCTAGGGTGGCTGGAAACACCATATATTTT. Translated: CASSPPSSRVAGNTIYF.

For the CDR3, the DNA is TGCGCCAGCAGCTTGGTTCAGGGCCGGGGCACTGAAGCTTTCTTT. Translating it yields CASSLVQGRGTEAFF. The rearrangement uses TRBV5-1 and TRBJ1-1, with D perhaps TRBD1 (5 bases). The germline V gene has CDR1 SGHRS and CDR2 YFSETQ. CDR3 length: 15 amino acids. V gave up 0 bases and J gave up 4 bases, with 13 bases separating them. Combining the CDR3 with reference TRBV5-1 and TRBJ1-1 gives the whole variable domain KAGVTQTPRYLIKTRGQQVTLSCSPISGHRSVSWYQQTPGQGLQFLFEYFSETQRNKGNFPGRFSGRQFSNSRSEMNVSTLELGDSALYLCASSLVQGRGTEAFFGQGTRLTVV.

This chain links TRBV4-3 with TRBJ2-3; 7 bases line up with TRBD2. Germline V gene sequence: CDR1 LGHNA, CDR2 YSLEER. V shed 1 base, J shed 3 bases, and the junction held 10 bases outside the gene matches. The CDR3 totals 17 residues. CDR3 sequence (DNA): TGCGCCAGCAGCCAAGGCGAGTGGGAGGGCCGAACAGATACGCAGTATTTT. Translated: CASSQGEWEGRTDTQYF.

The chain is built from TRBV9 and TRBJ2-1; D gene unclear. CDR1 and CDR2 from the germline V gene are SGDLS and YYNGEE. The CDR3 is 13 amino acids. V gave up 3 bases and J gave up 1 base, with 5 bases separating them. Here the CDR3 reads CASSAGSYNEQFF. The CDR3 nucleotides are TGTGCCAGCAGCGCCGGTTCCTACAATGAGCAGTTCTTC.

V and J are TRBV5-1 and TRBJ1-2, with 8 bases that match TRBD1. Germline V CDR1 and CDR2: SGHRS, YFSETQ. The J segment lost 6 bases and the V segment lost 3 bases, leaving 4 bases of the junction unmatched. The CDR3 loop spans 13 amino acids. Here the CDR3 reads CASSSSTGDGYTF. CDR3 DNA sequence: TGCGCCAGCAGCTCATCGACAGGGGATGGCTACACCTTC.

The V and J genes are TRBV19 and TRBJ2-3; 14 positions match TRBD2. Germline assignment: CDR1 LNHDA and CDR2 SQIVND (reference sequence). The CDR3 consists of 16 residues. V shed 4 bases and J 2 bases; nucleotides not matched to a gene: 2. For the CDR3, the DNA is TGTGCCAGTAGTAGGGGACTAGCGGGGGCCACAGATACGCAGTATTTT. Its protein product is CASSRGLAGATDTQYF. Drawing the rest from reference TRBV19 and TRBJ2-3, the complete variable domain is DGGITQSPKYLFRKEGQNVTLSCEQNLNHDAMYWYRQDPGQGLRLIYYSQIVNDFQKGDIAEGYSVSREKKESFPLTVTSAQKNPTAFYLCASSRGLAGATDTQYFGPGTRLTVL.

This clone was observed once. V usage is TRBV7-7 and J usage is TRBJ2-5; D unresolved. CDR3 length: 14 residues. Germline V gene data show CDR1 as SSHAT and CDR2 as FNYEAQ (reference sequence). V was shortened by 5 bases and J by 5 bases, with 15 bases between the two germline ends. The CDR3 DNA sequence: TGTGCCAGCAGCCCATCCCTCGGAGAGGAGACCCAGTACTTC. Protein: CASSPSLGEETQYF.

The gene calls are TRBV2 and TRBJ1-2; D uncertain. The CDR3 length is 11 residues. The V end lost 7 bases, the J end lost 0 bases, and 3 bases lay between the germline ends. The germline V gene encodes CDR1 SNHLY and CDR2 FYNNEI. The chain's CDR3 is CASIANYGYTF. The CDR3 DNA follows: TGTGCCAGCATCGCTAACTATGGCTACACCTTC.

This clone came up a few times. The DNA of the CDR3 is TGTGCCAGCAGTTTATGGGACAGGCCATGGCCCCTCCACTTT. Its translation: CASSLWDRPWPLHF. The chain couples TRBV28 to TRBJ1-6; 7 bases map to TRBD1. This CDR3 has 14 amino acids. J gave up 13 bases and V 0 bases, and 6 bases lay outside the gene matches. The germline V gene has CDR1 MDHEN and CDR2 SYDVKM.

This chain connects TRBV5-1 to TRBJ1-1; tentative D call: TRBD1 (6 bases). V was shortened by 2 bases and J by 1 base, with 9 bases between the two germline ends. CDR3 length: 14 amino acids. Germline assignment: CDR1 SGHRS and CDR2 YFSETQ. CDR3 in DNA: TGCGCCAGCAGCTTTGAGGGACAGAACACTGAAGCTTTCTTT. Amino acids: CASSFEGQNTEAFF.

The chain has TRBV12-3 or TRBV12-4 and TRBJ2-3; possible D gene TRBD2, 6 bases. Deletions cut 7 bases from V and 5 bases from J, with 13 bases between. There are 13 residues in the CDR3. The DNA for the CDR3 is TGTGCCAGCACCGTGGCGGGGCTAGATACGCAGTATTTT. It is translated as CASTVAGLDTQYF.

The chain is built from TRBV6-4 and TRBJ1-4; no reliable D call. In germline, CDR1 is MRHNA, CDR2 SNTAGT. The CDR3 runs 15 residues. V was shortened by 5 bases and J by 0 bases, with 10 bases between the two germline ends. The DNA for the CDR3 is TGTGCCAGCAGTACAATGCCTGCAACTAATGAAAAACTGTTTTTT. This encodes CASSTMPATNEKLFF.